This TCR beta chain was identified in a study of T cell repertoires in aging, cancer and after chemotherapy. Turning to the study itself: Patients with chronic lymphocytic leukemia were sampled before and after fludarabine- or bendamustine-based chemotherapy.

The template was genomic DNA from peripheral blood, not RNA. Whole-study results and caveats: Loss of evenness, beyond lost richness, contributed to age-related TCR diversity decline in cancer patients. Compared with age-matched healthy donors, untreated hematological or solid cancer patients showed higher blood TCR clonality.

Details on this clonotype: Its antigen is not known.

Multiplex touch-down PCR with TRB-A/B primers amplified rearranged V-D-J TRB sequences. TCRdb called the multiplex PCR reads again in MiXCR, with one record for every CDR3 protein. The table includes around 5,800 distinct CDR3 sequences, 20% to 25% detected once. The clonotype comes from a human donor with a blood cancer. Sequences were obtained from blood.

CDR3 region: CASTTSSGGTDTQYF. The CDR3 DNA sequence: TGTGCCAGCACCACTTCCAGCGGGGGCACAGATACGCAGTATTTT. The chain links TRBV21-1 to TRBJ2-3; the table's D call, TRBD2, has no DNA check behind it. TRBV21-1 is a pseudogene locus. CDR3 length equals 15 residues.